This TCR beta chain was observed in a study of molecular identifiers for immune sequencing clone quantification. TCRdb itself ran the PCR reads through MiXCR, one entry per CDR3 protein. The sample has more than 85,000 distinct CDR3 sequences, roughly 38% seen once. CDR3 length: 20 amino acids. V shed 6 bases and J 4 bases; nucleotides not matched to a gene: 20. The germline V gene has CDR1 SEHNR and CDR2 FQNEAQ (reference sequence). As CD8+CD4-CCR7+CD45RA+ cells, naive CD8 T cells were sorted. Study conclusions and caveats: Clones above 20 RNA copies contained over 97% of effector molecules but under 1% of naive ones.

This clonotype has a count of ten or more. Its matching antigen is unknown. Specimen: naive CD8+ T cells from blood, with Jurkat cell RNA spiked in. The subset here: FACS-sorted CD8+CD4-CCR7+CD45RA+ naive T cells. This sequence originates from a human donor in good health. Some libraries in this study had Jurkat cell RNA spiked in. The rearrangement uses TRBV7-9 and TRBJ2-1; 11 nucleotides match TRBD2. The DNA of the CDR3 is TGTGCCAGCAGGGGATACAGGGACCTAGCGGGAGGTTCTTTTTACAATGAGCAGTTCTTC. This translates into CASRGYRDLAGGSFYNEQFF.